This T cell receptor delta chain was captured in a study of gamma-delta T cells after stem cell transplantation. The CDR3 totals 16 residues. Trimming removed 4 bases from V and 5 bases from J, with 20 bases in between. CDR1 is TSWWSYY, CDR2 QGS, per germline. The table lists this clone with a few counts. The sample contains more than one DNA sequence encoding this CDR3. TCRdb re-called the RT-PCR reads through CATT. The data hold about 2,800 delta-chain clones, with 4% to 5.5% observed a single time. The clonotype was recovered from a human donor. It is not recorded whose cells these are; they may come from a transplant donor. The source material was gamma-delta T cells. The V and J genes are TRDV1 and TRDJ1; D possibly corresponds to TRDD2 (6 bases). This CDR3 is CALGAFPSLGLDKLIF. The CDR3 DNA sequence: TGTGCTCTTGGGGCTTTTCCTAGTTTGGGTTTAGATAAACTCATCTTT.